These 9 T cell receptor beta chains were sequenced from one sample in a study of shared clonotypes between healthy human individuals. Only in-frame clones appear in the TCRdb table, and some are missing; sequencing was by immunoSEQ multiplex PCR. The sample lists hundreds of thousands of clones, roughly 78% occurring once. The sample consisted of memory CD4+ T cells sorted from blood. Subset given: CD45RA-negative fraction. The receptor set was obtained from a woman in her thirties in good health.

This clone has a count of ten or more. The rearrangement joins TRBV6-4 to TRBJ2-1, with 10 bases aligning to TRBD2. The CDR3 runs 15 residues. J gave up 8 bases and V 3 bases, and 7 bases lay outside the gene matches. From germline, CDR1 is MRHNA and CDR2 SNTAGT. In nucleotides, the CDR3 is TGTGCCAGCAGTGATGGTCTAGCGGGAGCCCATGAGCAGTTCTTC. Translation gives CASSDGLAGAHEQFF.

The chain has TRBV6-1 and TRBJ1-1, with 7 nucleotides matching TRBD1. CDR3 length: 12 amino acids. CDR1 MNHNS and CDR2 SASEGT come from the germline V gene. V dropped 5 bases and J dropped 11; count of bases not matched to a gene: 8. The CDR3 protein is CASSLTGTDAFF. The CDR3 DNA sequence: TGTGCCAGCAGTTTGACCGGGACAGACGCTTTCTTT.

This clone has just a few counts. This rearrangement joins TRBV19 to TRBJ1-4; D gene unclear. CDR1 and CDR2 (germline): LNHDA, SQIVND (reference sequence). The ends were cut back, 7 bases at V and 4 bases at J, with 7 bases in the middle. CDR3 length equals 12 residues. The CDR3 region has the DNA TGTGCCAGTAAGCGGGGTAATGAAAAACTGTTTTTT. This translates into CASKRGNEKLFF.

This chain uses TRBV25-1 with TRBJ1-2; D gene ambiguous. Trimming removed 1 base at V and 4 bases at J, with 7 bases between. Germline V gene data show CDR1 as MGHDK and CDR2 as SYGVNS. CDR3 length: 13 residues. CDR3 in DNA: TGTGCCAGCAGTGAATCCGGAACCTATGGCTACACCTTC. It is translated as CASSESGTYGYTF.

The sample holds a few counts of this clone. The chain links TRBV7-8 to TRBJ1-3, with D perhaps TRBD1 (5 bases). The CDR3 extends over 15 amino acids. V was trimmed by 2 bases and J by 0 bases, leaving 8 bases between them. Germline CDR1 is SGHVS and CDR2 is FQNEAQ. The chain's CDR3 is CASSLMGLSGNTIYF. The CDR3 bases are TGTGCCAGCAGCTTAATGGGGCTCTCTGGAAACACCATATATTTT.

This chain joins TRBV5-1 and TRBJ2-1; no clear D gene. Trimming removed 0 bases at V and 0 bases at J, with 10 bases between. Germline V gives CDR1 SGHRS, CDR2 YFSETQ. The CDR3 is made up of 16 amino acids. CDR3 region: CASSLGPDNSYNEQFF. The CDR3 region has the DNA TGCGCCAGCAGCTTGGGCCCCGACAACTCCTACAATGAGCAGTTCTTC.

V and J are TRBV30 and TRBJ1-1; D is possibly TRBD1 (5 bases). Germline-derived CDR1 and CDR2 are GTSNPN and SVGIG (reference sequence). V was shortened by 3 bases and J by 1 base, with 9 bases between the two germline ends. CDR3 length equals 13 residues. The CDR3 loop is CAWSGGWNTEAFF. Written as DNA, the CDR3 is TGTGCCTGGAGCGGGGGATGGAACACTGAAGCTTTCTTT.

This clone has a count of ten or more. The sample contains more than one DNA sequence encoding this CDR3. This sequence joins TRBV28 and TRBJ2-7; no clear D gene. CDR3 length: 12 residues. V was cut by 3 bases and J by 2 bases, with 5 bases left in between. Germline V CDR1 and CDR2: MDHEN, SYDVKM. DNA of the CDR3: TGTGCCAGCAGTTTCTCCCCCTACGAGCAGTACTTC. This codes for CASSFSPYEQYF.

The chain combines TRBV29-1 with TRBJ2-5; TRBD1 is a possible D gene (6 bases). The germline V gene has CDR1 SQVTM and CDR2 ANQGSEA. V was clipped by 1 base and J by 7 bases, with 16 bases between them. The CDR3 runs to 14 residues. In DNA, the CDR3 is TGCAGCGTTGAAGGTGGGGTGGGGGCGGGGACCCAGTACTTC. Its protein product is CSVEGGVGAGTQYF.